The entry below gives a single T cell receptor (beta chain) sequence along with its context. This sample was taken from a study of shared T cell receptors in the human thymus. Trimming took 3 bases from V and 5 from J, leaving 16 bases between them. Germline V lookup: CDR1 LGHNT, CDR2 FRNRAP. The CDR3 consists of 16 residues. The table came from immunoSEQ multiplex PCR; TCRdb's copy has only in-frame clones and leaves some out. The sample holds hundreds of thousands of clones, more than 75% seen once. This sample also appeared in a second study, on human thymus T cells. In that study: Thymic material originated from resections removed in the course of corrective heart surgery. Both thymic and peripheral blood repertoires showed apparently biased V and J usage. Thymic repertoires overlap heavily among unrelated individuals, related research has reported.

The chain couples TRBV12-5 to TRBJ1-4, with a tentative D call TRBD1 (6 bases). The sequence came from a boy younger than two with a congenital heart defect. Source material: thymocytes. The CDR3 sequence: CASGFVLGHPNEKLFF. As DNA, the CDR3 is TGTGCTAGTGGTTTCGTACTGGGACACCCAAATGAAAAACTGTTTTTT.